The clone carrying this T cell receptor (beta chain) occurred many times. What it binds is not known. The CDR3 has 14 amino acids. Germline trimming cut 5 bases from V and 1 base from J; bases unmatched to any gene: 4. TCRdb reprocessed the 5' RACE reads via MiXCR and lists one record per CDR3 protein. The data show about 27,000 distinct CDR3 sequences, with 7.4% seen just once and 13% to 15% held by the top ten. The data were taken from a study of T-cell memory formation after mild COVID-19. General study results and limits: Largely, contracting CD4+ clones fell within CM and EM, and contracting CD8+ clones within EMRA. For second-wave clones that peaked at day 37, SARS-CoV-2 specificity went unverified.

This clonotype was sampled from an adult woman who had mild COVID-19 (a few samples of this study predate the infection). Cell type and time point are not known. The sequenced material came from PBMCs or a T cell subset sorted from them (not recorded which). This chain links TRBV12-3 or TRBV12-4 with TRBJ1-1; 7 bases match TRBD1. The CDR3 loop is CASSTGVPNTEAFF. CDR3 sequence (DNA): TGTGCCAGCAGTACAGGGGTCCCGAACACTGAAGCTTTCTTT.